This entry lists 25 T cell receptor beta chains sequenced from one sample in a study of vaccination and CD4 T cells after COVID-19. TCRdb reprocessed the PCR reads via MiXCR and lists one record per CDR3 protein. The sample holds some 26,000 distinct CDR3 sequences, 45% to 55% seen once. Time point: late sampling 161 to 241 days after vaccination in a few convalescent patients. Material: CD4+ T cells from blood, obtained about 7 months after SARS-CoV-2 vaccination. These receptor sequences come from a human donor who had recovered from COVID-19.

The chain combines TRBV27 with TRBJ1-1; unclear D gene. Between the trimmed V and J ends, which lost 3 bases and 0 bases, there was a span of 11 bases. This CDR3 has 15 amino acids. Per the germline V gene, CDR1 is MNHEY and CDR2 is SMNVEV (reference sequence). CDR3 sequence: CASSFIPIMNTEAFF. The CDR3 DNA sequence: TGTGCCAGCAGTTTTATTCCCATAATGAACACTGAAGCTTTCTTT.

The chain joins TRBV7-8 to TRBJ2-1, with 8 bases matching TRBD2. Per the germline V gene, CDR1 is SGHVS and CDR2 is FQNEAQ. V shed 1 base, J shed 4 bases, and the junction held 9 bases outside the gene matches. This CDR3 has 17 amino acids. The CDR3 DNA sequence: TGTGCCAGCAGCTTAGTGGGCGCTAGCGGGTATTACAATGAGCAGTTCTTC. Translating it yields CASSLVGASGYYNEQFF.

A remark on this clonotype: A much larger clone differs by one base, so this may be a read error. The chain uses TRBV7-2 and TRBJ1-2; D is uncertain. CDR3 length equals 12 residues. The germline gives CDR1 SGHTA, CDR2 FQGNSA. The chain's CDR3 is CASSLQRYGYAF. As DNA, the CDR3 is TGTGCCAGCAGCTTACAACGCTATGGCTACGCCTTC. Combining the CDR3 with reference TRBV7-2 and TRBJ1-2 gives the whole variable domain GAGVSQSPSNKVTEKGKDVELRCDPISGHTALYWYRQSLGQGLEFLIYFQGNSAPDKSGLPSDRFSAERTGGSVSTLTIQRTQQEDSAVYLCASSLQRYGYAFGSGTRLTVV.

This clonotype was recorded a few times. The chain couples TRBV7-3 to TRBJ2-3; no clear D gene. This CDR3 is 13 amino acids long. Trimming left V 2 bases short and J 0 bases short, with 3 bases between. From germline, CDR1 is SGHTA and CDR2 FQGTGA. The CDR3 region is CASSLSSTDTQYF. As DNA, the CDR3 is TGTGCCAGCAGCTTATCCAGCACAGATACGCAGTATTTT. Combining the CDR3 with reference TRBV7-3 and TRBJ2-3 gives the whole variable domain GAGVSQTPSNKVTEKGKYVELRCDPISGHTALYWYRQSLGQGPEFLIYFQGTGAADDSGLPNDRFFAVRPEGSVSTLKIQRTERGDSAVYLCASSLSSTDTQYFGPGTRLTVL.

The gene calls are TRBV19 and TRBJ2-1; TRBD2 matches at 11 bases. V shed 6 bases and J 2 bases; nucleotides not matched to a gene: 18. The germline V gene has CDR1 LNHDA and CDR2 SQIVND (reference sequence). The CDR3 covers 20 residues. CDR3 sequence: CASRHKLAGVPHSPYNEQFF. In DNA, the CDR3 is TGTGCCAGTAGACACAAACTAGCGGGAGTCCCTCATAGCCCCTACAATGAGCAGTTCTTC.

This clonotype was recorded a few times. The chain recombines TRBV20-1 with TRBJ2-5; D not resolved. CDR1 DFQATT and CDR2 SNEGSKA come from the germline V gene (reference sequence). V lost 3 bases to trimming and J lost 1 base, with 9 bases between them. This CDR3 has 13 residues. CDR3 in amino acids: CSARDVSQETQYF. In DNA, the CDR3 is TGCAGTGCTAGGGACGTCAGCCAAGAGACCCAGTACTTC.

The chain is built from TRBV28 and TRBJ1-2; no clear D gene. The CDR3 runs to 12 residues. Germline V lookup: CDR1 MDHEN, CDR2 SYDVKM. V was pared by 2 bases and J by 7 bases, with 8 bases between. CDR3 loop: CASSLGYGGYTF. The CDR3 nucleotides read TGTGCCAGCAGTTTAGGTTACGGTGGCTACACCTTC.

The J gene is TRBJ2-1, the V gene TRBV7-9, with 8 positions matching TRBD2. The CDR3 spans 12 residues. Germline assignment: CDR1 SEHNR and CDR2 FQNEAQ (reference sequence). The V gene end was trimmed by 5 bases and the J gene end by 10 bases; junction bases not matched to a gene: 4. The CDR3 is CASSPGRGEQFF. CDR3 nucleotides: TGTGCCAGCAGCCCCGGGAGGGGGGAGCAGTTCTTC.

This clonotype occurred a few times. The chain is built from TRBV28 and TRBJ1-6; D perhaps matches TRBD1 (6 bases). Trimming took 8 bases from V and 6 from J, leaving 17 bases between them. CDR3 length equals 15 residues. Germline lookup yields CDR1 MDHEN and CDR2 SYDVKM. CDR3 sequence: CASASTGNGNSPLHF. The DNA for the CDR3 is TGTGCCAGCGCTTCCACAGGGAACGGTAATTCACCCCTCCACTTT.

The V gene is TRBV24-1, the J gene TRBJ2-1; maybe TRBD2 (5 bases). V dropped 5 bases and J dropped 4 bases, with 14 bases sitting between them. Germline CDR1 is KGHDR and CDR2 is SFDVKD. The CDR3 covers 15 residues. The CDR3 DNA reads TGTGCCACCAGTGTGTCGGAAGCGGCTTACAATGAGCAGTTCTTC. It yields the protein CATSVSEAAYNEQFF.

The chain joins TRBV4-1 to TRBJ1-6; 7 bases map to TRBD1. CDR1 MGHRA and CDR2 YSYEKL come from the germline V gene. The CDR3 is 16 residues long. V shed 5 bases and J 5 bases; nucleotides not matched to a gene: 9. The CDR3 nucleotides are TGCGCCAGCAGCTTACGACAGGGAAAGGATAATTCACCCCTCCACTTT. This encodes CASSLRQGKDNSPLHF.

This clonotype was seen only a few times. The CDR3: CAITGVQETQYF. The CDR3 DNA follows: TGTGCCATCACAGGGGTCCAAGAGACCCAGTACTTC. The rearrangement links TRBV28 to TRBJ2-5, with 7 bases fitting TRBD1. Germline trimming cut 10 bases from V and 1 base from J; bases unmatched to any gene: 3. Germline CDR1 MDHEN, CDR2 SYDVKM. There are 12 residues in the CDR3.

The V call is TRBV2, the J call TRBJ2-7, with 7 bases fitting TRBD1. Germline V gene data show CDR1 as SNHLY and CDR2 as FYNNEI. The CDR3 extends over 14 amino acids. J gave up 3 bases and V 8 bases, and 10 bases lay outside the gene matches. Here the CDR3 reads CASGDRVRSYEQYF. For the CDR3, the DNA is TGTGCCAGCGGCGACAGGGTTAGGAGCTACGAGCAGTACTTC.

CDR3 in amino acids: CASSLLSAGGGTDTQYF. CDR3 DNA: TGTGCCAGCAGCTTATTGTCAGCGGGAGGTGGGACAGATACGCAGTATTTT. V usage is TRBV7-3 and J usage is TRBJ2-3, with 9 bases matching TRBD2. The CDR3 is made up of 17 amino acids. CDR1 is SGHTA, CDR2 FQGTGA, per germline. V shed 2 bases and J 3 bases; nucleotides not matched to a gene: 9.

The chain uses TRBV6-1 and TRBJ2-7; TRBD1 matches at 9 bases. CDR1 and CDR2 (germline): MNHNS, SASEGT. CDR3 length: 14 residues. Trimming at V came to 6 bases and at J to 6 bases, leaving 9 bases not matched to a gene. The CDR3 DNA is TGTGCCAGCAGCTGGGACAGGGCGCCGGTCGAGCAGTACTTC. Protein sequence: CASSWDRAPVEQYF.

This clonotype was counted a few times. The chain uses TRBV28 and TRBJ1-2; D unresolved. The CDR3 runs to 17 residues. Germline CDR1 MDHEN, CDR2 SYDVKM. Trimming left V 2 bases short and J 5 bases short, with 21 bases between. The CDR3 DNA reads as TGTGCCAGCAGTTTAGAGGGTCCCAGAGTTGCTACTTATGGCTACACCTTC. Its translation is CASSLEGPRVATYGYTF.

J is TRBJ1-5 and V is TRBV27; D remains ambiguous. Trimming removed 5 bases from V and 2 bases from J, with 7 bases in between. This CDR3 has 13 residues. CDR1 is MNHEY, CDR2 SMNVEV, per germline (reference sequence). The CDR3 sequence is CASSPGRNQPQHF. DNA for the CDR3: TGTGCCAGCAGTCCGGGCCGCAATCAGCCCCAGCATTTT.

DNA of the CDR3: TGTGCCAGCAGCCTCTCCCGTGGGAGGGCAGGGGAGACCCAGTACTTC. Its protein is CASSLSRGRAGETQYF. The chain links TRBV6-1 to TRBJ2-5; 7 bases are a match to TRBD2. J was trimmed by 5 bases and V by 6 bases; bases with no gene match: 15. The CDR3 runs to 16 residues. Germline values: CDR1 MNHNS, CDR2 SASEGT.

J is TRBJ1-2 and V is TRBV20-1, with 9 nucleotides matching TRBD1. V lost 8 bases, J lost 2 bases, and 12 bases stayed unmatched. CDR1 DFQATT and CDR2 SNEGSKA come from the germline V gene (reference sequence). The CDR3 sequence is 15 residues long. The CDR3: CSPGQGPGGNYGYTF. The CDR3 nucleotides are TGCAGTCCGGGACAGGGCCCGGGGGGAAACTATGGCTACACCTTC.

The CDR3 loop is CASSSVGGQYNEQFF. Here the CDR3 DNA reads TGTGCCAGCAGTTCCGTTGGGGGACAATACAATGAGCAGTTCTTC. The chain carries TRBV12-3 or TRBV12-4 and TRBJ2-1; a possible D gene is TRBD1 (6 bases). This CDR3 is 15 amino acids long. V lost 4 bases to trimming and J lost 4 bases, with 14 bases between them.

This chain joins TRBV20-1 and TRBJ2-5, with a possible D match to TRBD1 (5 bases). This CDR3 is built from 14 residues. CDR1 and CDR2 (germline): DFQATT, SNEGSKA (reference sequence). Between the trimmed V and J ends, which lost 0 bases and 2 bases, there was a span of 10 bases. CDR3 amino acids: CSARDYQGQETQYF. CDR3 in DNA: TGCAGTGCTAGAGATTATCAGGGTCAAGAGACCCAGTACTTC.

V and J are TRBV29-1 and TRBJ2-7, with D possibly being TRBD2 (5 bases). Per the germline V gene, CDR1 is SQVTM and CDR2 is ANQGSEA. The CDR3 loop spans 12 amino acids. Between the trimmed V and J ends, which lost 4 bases and 1 base, there was a span of 8 bases. In DNA, the CDR3 is TGCAGCGTTGGTCGAGGGTCCTACGAGCAGTACTTC. Its translation: CSVGRGSYEQYF.

This chain connects TRBV7-8 to TRBJ2-5; D tentatively reads TRBD1 or TRBD2 (6 bases each). The CDR3 has 16 amino acids. Trimming cost V 1 base and J 1 base, with 13 bases left between them. Germline CDR1 and CDR2: SGHVS and FQNEAQ. The DNA of the CDR3 is TGTGCCAGCAGCTTAGATCCGCCGGGGGCCCAAGAGACCCAGTACTTC. It yields the protein CASSLDPPGAQETQYF. The complete variable domain, with remaining parts taken from reference TRBV7-8 and TRBJ2-5, reads GAGVSQSPRYKVAKRGQDVALRCDPISGHVSLFWYQQALGQGPEFLTYFQNEAQLDKSGLPSDRFFAERPEGSVSTLKIQRTQQEDSAVYLCASSLDPPGAQETQYFGPGTRLLVL.

The genes are TRBV27 and TRBJ2-3, with TRBD2 identical over 12 bases. The J segment lost 3 bases and the V segment lost 2 bases, leaving 0 bases of the junction unmatched. CDR3 length equals 15 residues. The V gene's germline CDR1 is MNHEY and CDR2 SMNVEV (reference sequence). CDR3 loop: CASSLGTSGTDTQYF. As DNA, the CDR3 is TGTGCCAGCAGTTTAGGGACTAGCGGGACAGATACGCAGTATTTT.

In this sample, this clonotype turned up a few times. The genes are TRBV7-9 and TRBJ2-7, with D maybe TRBD2 (6 bases). Trimming shortened V by 2 bases and J by 0 bases, and 8 bases separated the two germline ends. The CDR3 covers 14 residues. From germline, CDR1 is SEHNR and CDR2 FQNEAQ (reference sequence). The DNA of the CDR3 is TGTGCCAGCAGCTTAAGGGAGGTCTCCTACGAGCAGTACTTC. This encodes CASSLREVSYEQYF. The full variable domain, completed using reference TRBV7-9 and TRBJ2-7, is DTGVSQNPRHKITKRGQNVTFRCDPISEHNRLYWYRQTLGQGPEFLTYFQNEAQLEKSRLLSDRFSAERPKGSFSTLEIQRTEQGDSAMYLCASSLREVSYEQYFGPGTRLTVT.